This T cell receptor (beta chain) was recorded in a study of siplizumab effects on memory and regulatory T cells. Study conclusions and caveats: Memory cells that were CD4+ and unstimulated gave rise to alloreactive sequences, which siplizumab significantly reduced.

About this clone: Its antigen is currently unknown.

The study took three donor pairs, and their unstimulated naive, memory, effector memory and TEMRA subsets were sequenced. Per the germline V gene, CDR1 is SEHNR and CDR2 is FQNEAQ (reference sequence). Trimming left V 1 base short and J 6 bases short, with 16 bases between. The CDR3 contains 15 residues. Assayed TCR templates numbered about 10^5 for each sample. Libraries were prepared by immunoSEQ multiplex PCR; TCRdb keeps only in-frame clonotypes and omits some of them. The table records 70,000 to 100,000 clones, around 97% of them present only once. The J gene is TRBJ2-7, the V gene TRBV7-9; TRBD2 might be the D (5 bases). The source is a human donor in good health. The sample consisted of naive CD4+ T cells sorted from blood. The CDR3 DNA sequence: TGTGCCAGCAGCTTAGAAGATTGGTTGGGGAGCGAGCAGTACTTC. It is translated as CASSLEDWLGSEQYF. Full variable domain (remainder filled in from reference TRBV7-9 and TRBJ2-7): DTGVSQNPRHKITKRGQNVTFRCDPISEHNRLYWYRQTLGQGPEFLTYFQNEAQLEKSRLLSDRFSAERPKGSFSTLEIQRTEQGDSAMYLCASSLEDWLGSEQYFGPGTRLTVT.